This TCR beta chain was identified in a study of T cell repertoires in cytomegalovirus infection. The wider study: The authors relied on CMV epitopes, both recently identified HLA-C-restricted and well-studied HLA-B-restricted. Public signatures in TCR beta pointed to CMV infection and matching HLA type. Overall study findings and caveats: HLA-C-restricted CMV-specific TCR beta clonotypes were dominant in the ex vivo response.

This clonotype was seen many times. Its specificity is unknown. TCRdb reprocessed the reads via MiXCR and lists one record per CDR3 protein. The top ten hold around 15% of the sample, which has about 890,000 distinct CDR3 sequences, 31% seen once. Germline V gene data show CDR1 as MNHNS and CDR2 as SASEGT. Trimming took 1 base from V and 3 from J; bases not matched to a gene: 5. The CDR3 has 15 residues. This chain uses TRBV6-1 with TRBJ2-7, with 8 bases identical to TRBD2. The clonotype originates from a human donor in good health (CMV status not recorded). Some clones in this sample may be carry-over from other donors' samples. The source was cultured CD8+ T cells from PBMCs, collected from culture after CMV antigen stimulation. This chain's CDR3 is CASSEVIAGYYEQYF. As DNA, the CDR3 is TGTGCCAGCAGTGAAGTAATAGCGGGATACTACGAGCAGTACTTC.